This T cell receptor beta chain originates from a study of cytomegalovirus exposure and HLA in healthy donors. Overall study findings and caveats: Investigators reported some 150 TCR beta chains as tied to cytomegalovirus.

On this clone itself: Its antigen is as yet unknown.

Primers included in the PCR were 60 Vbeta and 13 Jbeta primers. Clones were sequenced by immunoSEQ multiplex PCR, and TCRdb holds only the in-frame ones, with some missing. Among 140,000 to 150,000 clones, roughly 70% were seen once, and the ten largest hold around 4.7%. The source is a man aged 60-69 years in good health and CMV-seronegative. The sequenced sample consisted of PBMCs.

CDR3 in amino acids: CASSITGDTEAFF. CDR3 bases: TGTGCCAGTAGTATTACAGGGGACACTGAAGCTTTCTTT. The chain employs TRBV19 and TRBJ1-1, with 7 nucleotides matching TRBD1. This CDR3 has 13 amino acids. The ends lost 3 bases at V and 3 bases at J; junction bases unmatched: 1. Germline V gene data show CDR1 as LNHDA and CDR2 as SQIVND (reference sequence).